A single sample is the source of the 8 T cell receptor beta chains below, sequenced in a study of shared clonotypes between healthy human individuals. Generated by immunoSEQ multiplex PCR, the TCRdb table keeps only in-frame clones and is missing some. Of about 870,000 clones in the sample, about 91% were seen once. CD45RO-negative, CCR7-selected cells formed the naive CD8 fraction, which excluded terminally differentiated effector memory CD45RA+ cells. Sequenced sample: naive CD8+ T cells sorted from blood. These receptors were obtained from a man aged 25-40 years in good health.

The chain combines TRBV5-1 with TRBJ2-2, with D perhaps matching TRBD2 (6 bases). The CDR3 has 17 amino acids. Germline CDR1 and CDR2: SGHRS and YFSETQ. Trimming shortened V by 1 base and J by 0 bases, and 13 bases separated the two germline ends. Here the CDR3 reads CASSLPPGLTNTGELFF. DNA of the CDR3: TGCGCCAGCAGCTTGCCCCCCGGACTAACGAACACCGGGGAGCTGTTTTTT.

V usage is TRBV7-8 and J usage is TRBJ2-2, with TRBD2 matching 14 bases. V dropped 1 base and J dropped 6; count of bases not matched to a gene: 4. The CDR3 runs to 17 residues. Germline CDR1 reads SGHVS; CDR2 reads FQNEAQ. CDR3 loop: CASSLGRLAGGPGELFF. The CDR3 bases are TGTGCCAGCAGCTTAGGCCGACTAGCGGGAGGGCCCGGGGAGCTGTTTTTT. The full variable domain, in which reference TRBV7-8 and TRBJ2-2 provide the parts outside the CDR3, is GAGVSQSPRYKVAKRGQDVALRCDPISGHVSLFWYQQALGQGPEFLTYFQNEAQLDKSGLPSDRFFAERPEGSVSTLKIQRTQQEDSAVYLCASSLGRLAGGPGELFFGEGSRLTVL.

Written as DNA, the CDR3 is TGTGCCAGCTCACCACCTGCGAGGGGCCCCGAAAAACTGTTTTTT. Its protein product is CASSPPARGPEKLFF. The rearrangement uses TRBV18 and TRBJ1-4; tentatively, D is TRBD1 (5 bases). CDR1 KGHSH and CDR2 LQKENI come from the germline V gene. The CDR3 has 15 residues. The V and J ends lost 0 bases and 8 bases respectively, with 13 bases between them.

The chain links TRBV7-3 to TRBJ2-1; D is possibly TRBD2 (6 bases). The CDR3 is 18 amino acids. The V gene's germline CDR1 is SGHTA and CDR2 FQGTGA. Trimming cost V 5 bases and J 0 bases, with 20 bases left between them. This chain's CDR3 is CASSPGGAGLLSYNEQFF. The CDR3 nucleotides are TGTGCCAGCAGCCCGGGCGGGGCGGGACTTCTCTCCTACAATGAGCAGTTCTTC. Based on the CDR3 plus reference TRBV7-3 and TRBJ2-1, the full variable domain is GAGVSQTPSNKVTEKGKYVELRCDPISGHTALYWYRQSLGQGPEFLIYFQGTGAADDSGLPNDRFFAVRPEGSVSTLKIQRTERGDSAVYLCASSPGGAGLLSYNEQFFGPGTRLTVL.

The chain joins TRBV2 to TRBJ2-1, with TRBD2 identical over 9 bases. V gave up 3 bases and J gave up 4 bases; unmatched junction bases: 7. Germline lookup yields CDR1 SNHLY and CDR2 FYNNEI. The CDR3 contains 16 residues. The CDR3 DNA reads TGTGCCAGCAGTGATCTAGCGGGATCGGAATACAATGAGCAGTTCTTC. Amino acid sequence: CASSDLAGSEYNEQFF. The full variable domain, its missing parts supplied by reference TRBV2 and TRBJ2-1, is EPEVTQTPSHQVTQMGQEVILRCVPISNHLYFYWYRQILGQKVEFLVSFYNNEISEKSEIFDDQFSVERPDGSNFTLKIRSTKLEDSAMYFCASSDLAGSEYNEQFFGPGTRLTVL.

The gene calls are TRBV19 and TRBJ1-3; D unresolved. Germline lookup yields CDR1 LNHDA and CDR2 SQIVND (reference sequence). Trimming pared 8 bases from V and 4 bases from J, leaving 15 bases between. The CDR3 covers 14 residues. CDR3 in amino acids: CASSGPLNGNTIYF. The DNA for the CDR3 is TGTGCCAGTTCGGGCCCCCTAAACGGAAACACCATATATTTT.

This clone was seen only once. This chain uses TRBV9 with TRBJ2-5, with 13 nucleotides matching TRBD2. Germline-derived CDR1 and CDR2 are SGDLS and YYNGEE. The CDR3 totals 17 residues. V shed 2 bases and J 2 bases; nucleotides not matched to a gene: 6. CDR3 loop: CASSVGLAGERQETQYF. The CDR3 DNA reads as TGTGCCAGCAGCGTCGGACTAGCGGGAGAGAGGCAAGAGACCCAGTACTTC.

The V gene is TRBV4-3, the J gene TRBJ1-2; D is possibly TRBD1 (5 bases). The CDR3 is 17 residues long. The germline V gene has CDR1 LGHNA and CDR2 YSLEER. Between the trimmed V and J ends, which lost 0 bases and 2 bases, there was a span of 16 bases. The CDR3 spells CASSQEVPGNLNYGYTF. The CDR3 DNA follows: TGCGCCAGCAGCCAAGAAGTTCCAGGGAACTTAAACTATGGCTACACCTTC.